Listed below are T cell receptor beta chains from one sample, sequenced in a study of T cells after yellow fever vaccination. In TCRdb, the 5' RACE reads were re-called with MiXCR into one record per CDR3 protein. The repertoire holds some 250,000 distinct CDR3 sequences, with around 3.5% as singletons. The sample consisted of PBMCs, taken 15 days after the yellow fever booster vaccination. These TCRs come from a man younger than 35 who received the YFV17D yellow fever vaccine. Both conserved end residues are part of each CDR3. D genes are given only for firm matches. For some rows the clone size is stated as once, few or many, or as a class when expanded; others skip it.

D	size	V	J	DNA	CDR3
NA	many	TRBV4-3	TRBJ2-1	TGCGCCAGCAGCCAAGGGGTAACAGTCAGCTCCTACAATGAGCAGTTCTTC	CASSQGVTVSSYNEQFF
NA	few	TRBV5-6	TRBJ2-3	TGTGCCAGCAGCTTGCCGGACCGGGACCCTCGGCCAGATACGCAGTATTTT	CASSLPDRDPRPDTQYF
TRBD1	many	TRBV10-3	TRBJ2-1	TGTGCCATCCGCGACAGGGCTGAGCAGTTCTTC	CAIRDRAEQFF
NA	many	TRBV20-1	TRBJ2-1	TGCAGTGAACCGGGGGACCACAATGAGCAGTTCTTC	CSEPGDHNEQFF
NA	many	TRBV5-1	TRBJ2-5	TGCGCCAGCAGCTTAACGGAAGGCGGAGAGACCCAGTACTTC	CASSLTEGGETQYF
TRBD2	many	TRBV6-2/TRBV6-3	TRBJ2-7	TGTGCCAGCCTTGGACTAGCGGGGAAAACTTCATACGAGCAGTACTTC	CASLGLAGKTSYEQYF
TRBD1	many	TRBV5-1	TRBJ1-2	TGCGCCAGCAGCTTAGCTCGGACAGGATTCTATGGCTACACCTTC	CASSLARTGFYGYTF
TRBD1	many	TRBV4-3	TRBJ2-3	TGCGCCAGCAGCCAAGACAGGGGGCGTATGAAGTATCGGTATTTT	CASSQDRGRMKYRYF
TRBD1	many	TRBV6-5	TRBJ1-5	TGTGCCAGCAGTTACTCGACAGGGCTTGGTCAGCCCCAGCATTTT	CASSYSTGLGQPQHF
NA	many	TRBV5-1	TRBJ1-2	TGCGCCAGCAGCTTGTCGGACAGCACTAACTATGGCTACACCTTC	CASSLSDSTNYGYTF
TRBD1	many	TRBV4-2	TRBJ1-1	TGTGCCAGCAGCCAAGTATTTGGGATCGGACAGGGCGGGAACACTGAAGCTTTCTTT	CASSQVFGIGQGGNTEAFF
NA	many	TRBV20-1	TRBJ1-1	TGCAGTGCTCGAGGGGAGAGGGGTCGAACCCCTATGAACACTGAAGCTTTCTTT	CSARGERGRTPMNTEAFF
NA	many	TRBV6-5	TRBJ2-3	TGTGCCAGCAGTTACGGGTCTAGCTTCGGCACAGATACGCAGTATTTT	CASSYGSSFGTDTQYF
NA	many	TRBV12-5	TRBJ2-2	TGTGCTAGTGGTCTCCCGGTAAACACCGGGGAGCTGTTTTTT	CASGLPVNTGELFF
NA	many	TRBV7-2	TRBJ2-3	TGTGCCAGCAGCCCCCCCGGGCCCGCCACAGATACGCAGTATTTT	CASSPPGPATDTQYF
NA	many	TRBV20-1	TRBJ2-4	TGCAGTGCTTTTCCGGTAGCCAAAAACATTCAGTACTTC	CSAFPVAKNIQYF
NA	few	TRBV20-1	TRBJ1-5	TGCAGTGCTAGGGTTGTGGACCTTGGCCAGCCCCAGCATTTT	CSARVVDLGQPQHF
NA	many	TRBV12-3/TRBV12-4	TRBJ1-5	TGTGCCAGCAGTTTACAGGCCACCGGTCGGCCCCAGCATTTT	CASSLQATGRPQHF
NA	many	TRBV7-8	TRBJ2-4	TGTGCCAGCAGCTATAACAGGGTTCTAGCCAAAAACATTCAGTACTTC	CASSYNRVLAKNIQYF
NA	many	TRBV5-1	TRBJ2-7	TGCGCCAGCAGCTCGGGCAGCTCCTACGAGCAGTACTTC	CASSSGSSYEQYF
TRBD1	many	TRBV12-3/TRBV12-4	TRBJ2-5	TGTGCCAGCAGTCGGCCGGGACAGGGGCAAGAGACCCAGTACTTC	CASSRPGQGQETQYF
NA	many	TRBV27	TRBJ1-1	TGTGCCAGCAGTTTGAGGGGAAGCACTGAAGCTTTCTTT	CASSLRGSTEAFF
NA	many	TRBV7-2	TRBJ1-2	TGTGCCAGCAGCAGCCCGAGCGGCGTTGTCTATGGCTACACCTTC	CASSSPSGVVYGYTF
TRBD2	many	TRBV7-8	TRBJ2-1	TGTGCCAGCAGCCCCCTCCCGACTAGCGAGTACAATGAGCAGTTCTTC	CASSPLPTSEYNEQFF
TRBD1	many	TRBV12-3/TRBV12-4	TRBJ2-2	TGTGCCAGCAGTTCCACTACAGGGGGCAACACCGGGGAGCTGTTTTTT	CASSSTTGGNTGELFF
TRBD1	many	TRBV10-3	TRBJ1-3	TGTGCCATCAGTGAATGGACAGGGAGCTCTGGAAACACCATATATTTT	CAISEWTGSSGNTIYF
TRBD1	many	TRBV29-1	TRBJ1-3	TGCAGCGTTGAAGAAAACAGGGGGCTTGGAAACACCATATATTTT	CSVEENRGLGNTIYF
NA	many	TRBV7-9	TRBJ1-3	TGTGCCAGCAGCCGGCGAAACTCTGGAAACACCATATATTTT	CASSRRNSGNTIYF
NA	many	TRBV5-1	TRBJ2-3	TGCGCCAGCAGCTTGACCGAAGATACGCAGTATTTT	CASSLTEDTQYF
TRBD1	many	TRBV5-5	TRBJ2-4	TGTGCCAGCAGCTTAACAGGGGGAAACATTCAGTACTTC	CASSLTGGNIQYF
NA	many	TRBV29-1	TRBJ2-3	TGCAGCGTTGATTGGGGGGCCCCAGATACGCAGTATTTT	CSVDWGAPDTQYF
NA	many	TRBV4-2	TRBJ2-2	TGTGCCAGCAGCCAAGATTTGCCCAGGGACGCCGGGGAGCTGTTTTTT	CASSQDLPRDAGELFF
NA	many	TRBV12-3/TRBV12-4	TRBJ2-5	TGTGCCAGCACTTTCGGGGGGCCCCAAGAGACCCAGTACTTC	CASTFGGPQETQYF
NA	NA	TRBV12-3/TRBV12-4	TRBJ2-1	TGTGCCAGCAGTTTCCCCAGTATCAATGAGCAGTTCTTC	CASSFPSINEQFF
TRBD1	many	TRBV6-2/TRBV6-3	TRBJ1-5	TGTGCCAGCAGTTCCGCCAACTACCTTGACAGGGTACATTTT	CASSSANYLDRVHF
NA	many	TRBV5-4	TRBJ1-2	TGTGCCAGCAGTGGTCGGATTTTTGTTGGCTACACCTTC	CASSGRIFVGYTF
NA	few	TRBV5-4	TRBJ2-5	TGTGCCAGCAGCTTGGACTGGGGGCCGGGGGAGACCCAGTACTTC	CASSLDWGPGETQYF
NA	many	TRBV29-1	TRBJ1-1	TGCAGCGTTGAGGAGACCTTGGGGAACACTGAAGCTTTCTTT	CSVEETLGNTEAFF
NA	many	TRBV7-3	TRBJ2-2	TGTGCCAGCAGCTTAACGTCCACCGGGGAGCTGTTTTTT	CASSLTSTGELFF
TRBD2	many	TRBV29-1	TRBJ2-7	TGCAGCGTTGTGTGGTCTAGCGGGGGTTTCTACGAGCAGTACTTC	CSVVWSSGGFYEQYF
NA	few	TRBV6-6	TRBJ1-6	TGTGCCAGCAGTTACGATAATTCACCCCTCCACTTT	CASSYDNSPLHF
NA	many	TRBV5-1	TRBJ1-1	TGCGCCAGCAGCCTACCGCGGAACACTGAAGCTTTCTTT	CASSLPRNTEAFF
NA	many	TRBV7-9	TRBJ2-4	TGTGCCAGTCACGTGGGGACCGGGGGATCCAAAAACATTCAGTACTTC	CASHVGTGGSKNIQYF
NA	many	TRBV5-1	TRBJ2-2	TGCGCCAGCAGCCCACTGGGAGACACCGGGGAGCTGTTTTTT	CASSPLGDTGELFF
NA	many	TRBV12-3/TRBV12-4	TRBJ1-2	TGTGCCAGCAGGTCTACAGGGCCCGGGGCTTTGGGCTACACCTTC	CASRSTGPGALGYTF
TRBD2	many	TRBV7-9	TRBJ2-3	TGTGCCAGGGGGACTAGCGGCACAGATACGCAGTATTTT	CARGTSGTDTQYF
NA	many	TRBV20-1	TRBJ1-1	TGCAGTGCTCCTAACATGGCTGAAGCTTTCTTT	CSAPNMAEAFF
NA	many	TRBV27	TRBJ1-2	TGTGCCAGCAGGGCGGCCGGGTCTAACTATGGCTACACCTTC	CASRAAGSNYGYTF
NA	few	TRBV5-4	TRBJ1-1	TGTGCCAGCAGCGCGGGCCGTGGGGCGCTGAACACTGAAGCTTTCTTT	CASSAGRGALNTEAFF
TRBD1	many	TRBV5-1	TRBJ1-2	TGCGCCAGCAGCTACGGGACAGATTCTTATGGCTACACCTTC	CASSYGTDSYGYTF